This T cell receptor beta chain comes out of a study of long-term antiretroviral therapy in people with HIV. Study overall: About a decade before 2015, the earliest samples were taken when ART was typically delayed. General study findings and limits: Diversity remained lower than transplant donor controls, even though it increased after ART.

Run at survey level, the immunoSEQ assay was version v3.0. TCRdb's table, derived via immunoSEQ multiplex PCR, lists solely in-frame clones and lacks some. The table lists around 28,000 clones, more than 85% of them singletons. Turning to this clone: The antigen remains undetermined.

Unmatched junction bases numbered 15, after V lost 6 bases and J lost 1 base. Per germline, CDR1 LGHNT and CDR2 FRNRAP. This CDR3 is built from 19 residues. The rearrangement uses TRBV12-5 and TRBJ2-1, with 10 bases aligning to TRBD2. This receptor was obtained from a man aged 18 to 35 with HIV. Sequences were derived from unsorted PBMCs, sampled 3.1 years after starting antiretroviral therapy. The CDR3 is CASGRPGTSAKGSYNEQFF. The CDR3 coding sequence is TGTGCTAGTGGCCGCCCTGGGACTAGCGCGAAGGGATCCTACAATGAGCAGTTCTTC.